Described below is a single T cell receptor beta chain sequence and its context. This clonotype was found once. Its antigen remains undetermined. The input lacks base qualities; no much larger clone sits a single base away. Donors were about 36 systemically healthy Caucasian individuals from Russia aged roughly 6 to 100 years. About 9.6 milliliters of peripheral blood were collected from each donor into EDTA-treated Vacutainer tubes. Ficoll-Paque density-gradient centrifugation was used to isolate PBMCs, with at least 6.5 million obtained per sample. Trizol reagent was used to extract total RNA from the PBMCs, yielding at least 5.5 micrograms per sample. Naive CD45RAhigh/CD27high T cell percentages were measured by flow cytometry on a PBMC aliquot from every donor. This record belongs to a study of blood T cells in healthy people across ages (dated by TCRdb to about 2015). With respect to the entire study: In model experiments, template switching captured about one uniquely barcoded TCR beta cDNA molecule for every two T cells. For two donors (one aged 18 to 29 and one aged 80 or older), the study analyzed two additional independent replicas of 1 million unique cDNA reads from the same blood draw. The donors were split into four age groups: young (average 16 years), middle-aged (roughly 42), aged (more than 60) and long-lived (82). Donors of different ages were randomly distributed across sequencing lanes to avoid experimental bias. Using deep sequencing normalized with unique cDNA molecular identifiers, the study measured how TCR beta repertoire diversity changes with age. Findings and caveats that apply to the study as a whole: Because profiling used bulk unsorted PBMCs, naive and antigen-experienced compartments could not be compared conclusively. The long-lived group showed more naive CD4+ T cells, fewer expanded clones and increased TCR diversity than the aged group, suggesting age selection. There was a strong correlation between observed TCR beta diversity and the percentage of naive T cells measured by flow cytometry. Estimates of total diversity based on one million sequenced T cells were regarded as lower bounds and as underestimates. Observed TCR beta diversity per million T cells fell roughly linearly with age, and a significant reduction was already apparent by age around 39. Because the CMV infection status of the donors was unknown, age-related changes in expanded clonotypes may potentially have been confounded.

From its cysteine to its phenylalanine, the CDR3 spans 15 amino acids. Solely the CDR3 DNA is kept, with 45 bases framed from the first base. CDR1 SGHTA and CDR2 FQGNSA were looked up in the germline V gene. A distance of 14 bases separates the germline ends of V and J, which lose 2 bases and 6 bases respectively. Receptor libraries were prepared by 5' RACE. The listed sequencing device is Illumina HiSeq 2500. A second PCR of roughly 7 to 11 cycles was performed with a sample-barcoded 5' primer and a J-beta primer mix. A unique molecular identifier was introduced onto each TCR beta cDNA molecule by a template-switch 5' adaptor carrying 12 random nucleotides. Each sample yielded at least 2.5 million CDR3-containing paired-end reads. First-strand cDNA synthesis was performed from all RNA using the Mint cDNA synthesis kit, with priming by a TRBC-specific oligonucleotide. Following uracil-DNA glycosylase treatment, all cDNA underwent a first 18-cycle PCR with the universal primers M1SS and BC2_uni_R. Per the authors' processing: Normalization of each sample was performed by random selection of 1 million high-quality reads, each carrying a distinct molecular identifier. Reads with shared molecular identifiers were discarded instead of being binned into consensus sequences. MiTCR, run with a Q25 quality threshold and the strictest error-elimination algorithm, handled CDR3 identification, clonotype clustering and error correction. A nonparametric unseen species model with Euler transformation was used to estimate lower-bound total TCR beta diversity. The public reads were run again by TCRdb, first through fastp at Q25 and then through MiXCR, and only productive beta chains were kept. Entries that share a CDR3 protein sequence are merged under the most common genes and DNA. In this record, the V and J calls reflect TCRdb's handling and not the investigators' own analysis. Across this sample there are roughly 730,000 distinct CDR3 sequences, with around three fifths seen only once. Roughly 25% of the sample lies in the top ten.

The sequencing sample was made of blood. This clonotype originated in a man aged 35-49 years in good health. The rearrangement joined TRBV7-2 to TRBJ1-5, with the D gene not confidently named. The DNA sequence is as follows: TGTGCCAGCAGCTTACGCAGCAACGGCGGTCAGCCCCAGCATTTT. Its translation is CASSLRSNGGQPQHF. With all but the CDR3 taken from the reference TRBV7-2 and TRBJ1-5 genes, the full variable domain is: GAGVSQSPSNKVTEKGKDVELRCDPISGHTALYWYRQSLGQGLEFLIYFQGNSAPDKSGLPSDRFSAERTGGSVSTLTIQRTQQEDSAVYLCASSLRSNGGQPQHFGDGTRLSIL.